The 15 T cell receptor beta chains presented below share a single source sample, sequenced in a study of T cell changes during pregnancy in multiple sclerosis. TCRdb's copy holds only in-frame clones and misses some; the assay was immunoSEQ multiplex PCR. The sample lists 80,000 to 100,000 clones, roughly 89% occurring once. The sequencing here drew on peripheral blood, taken after pregnancy. The receptor source for this set is a female donor in good health, enrolled as a control in a pregnancy study.

This sequence joins TRBV6-6 and TRBJ2-2; possibly TRBD1 for D (5 bases). Trimming pared 0 bases from V and 6 bases from J, leaving 14 bases between. CDR1 is MNHNY and CDR2 is SVGAGI in the germline V gene (reference sequence). The CDR3 has 16 residues. CDR3 nucleotides: TGTGCCAGCAGTTACTCGACCGAATGGGGCTCCGGGGAGCTGTTTTTT. Translating it yields CASSYSTEWGSGELFF.

The chain couples TRBV28 to TRBJ1-5; 7 bases are shared with TRBD1. The ends lost 3 bases at V and 4 bases at J; junction bases unmatched: 3. This CDR3 contains 14 residues. The germline V gene encodes CDR1 MDHEN and CDR2 SYDVKM. The CDR3 coding sequence is TGTGCCAGCAGTTTGGGGACAGCGAATCAGCCCCAGCATTTT. Protein sequence: CASSLGTANQPQHF.

CDR3 protein: CASSLRGTNTDTQYF. The CDR3 nucleotides are TGCGCCAGCAGCTTGAGAGGGACTAACACAGATACGCAGTATTTT. The rearrangement links TRBV5-1 to TRBJ2-3, with 7 bases identical to TRBD2. The CDR3 sequence is 15 residues long. The V gene's germline CDR1 is SGHRS and CDR2 YFSETQ. V dropped 1 base and J dropped 2; count of bases not matched to a gene: 4.

The CDR3 bases are TGTGCCAGCAGCTTGGCTCAAGAGACCCAGTACTTC. Translation gives CASSLAQETQYF. V is TRBV5-4 and J is TRBJ2-5, with D unresolved. V was trimmed by 0 bases and J by 2 bases, leaving 2 bases between them. CDR1 is SGHNT and CDR2 is YYREEE in the germline V gene (reference sequence). The CDR3 contains 12 residues.

CDR3 in DNA: TGTGCCAGCAGCCGGGGACAGGTCTACGAGCAGTACTTC. Its translation is CASSRGQVYEQYF. This chain joins TRBV5-4 and TRBJ2-5, with TRBD1 matching over 8 bases. Matching the DNA end better, TRBJ2-7 makes the J call doubtful. This CDR3 is 13 amino acids long. Germline lookup yields CDR1 SGHNT and CDR2 YYREEE (reference sequence).

The rearrangement uses TRBV9 and TRBJ2-3; weak D call: TRBD1 (5 bases). The CDR3 contains 17 residues. V gave up 0 bases and J gave up 8 bases, with 22 bases separating them. Germline values: CDR1 SGDLS, CDR2 YYNGEE. The CDR3 here is CASSVVQGLRASGTQYF. As DNA, the CDR3 is TGTGCCAGCAGCGTAGTTCAGGGTTTGCGCGCGTCTGGTACGCAGTATTTT.

The chain joins TRBV19 to TRBJ2-2; 7 bases are shared with TRBD1. Trimming removed 4 bases from V and 5 bases from J; junction bases left unmatched: 7. This CDR3 spans 15 amino acids. Germline values: CDR1 LNHDA, CDR2 SQIVND (reference sequence). The CDR3 DNA sequence: TGTGCCAGTAGTACATCCTCACAGGGGACCGGGGAGCTGTTTTTT. Protein: CASSTSSQGTGELFF.

This clone has just a few counts. The chain uses TRBV5-1 and TRBJ1-1; TRBD1 is a possible D gene (6 bases). Trimming stripped 7 bases from V and 4 bases from J, with 20 bases between. CDR1 SGHRS and CDR2 YFSETQ come from the germline V gene. The CDR3 contains 15 residues. CDR3 sequence reads: CASQTGHQTRTEAFF. CDR3 DNA: TGCGCCAGCCAAACGGGACACCAGACGCGCACTGAAGCTTTCTTT. The variable domain in full, with the rest retrieved from reference TRBV5-1 and TRBJ1-1, is KAGVTQTPRYLIKTRGQQVTLSCSPISGHRSVSWYQQTPGQGLQFLFEYFSETQRNKGNFPGRFSGRQFSNSRSEMNVSTLELGDSALYLCASQTGHQTRTEAFFGQGTRLTVV.

The rearrangement uses TRBV28 and TRBJ2-7, with a possible D match to TRBD2 (5 bases). The germline CDR1 and CDR2 sequences are MDHEN and SYDVKM. The CDR3 has 14 amino acids. Trimming pared 3 bases from V and 1 base from J, leaving 10 bases between. CDR3 in amino acids: CASSFHRGSYEQYF. CDR3 DNA sequence: TGTGCCAGCAGTTTTCATAGAGGGTCCTACGAGCAGTACTTC. Drawing the rest from reference TRBV28 and TRBJ2-7, the complete variable domain is DVKVTQSSRYLVKRTGEKVFLECVQDMDHENMFWYRQDPGLGLRLIYFSYDVKMKEKGDIPEGYSVSREKKERFSLILESASTNQTSMYLCASSFHRGSYEQYFGPGTRLTVT.

This clone occurred once. V gene TRBV4-1 combines with J gene TRBJ2-1; 8 bases map to TRBD1. With V trimmed by 3 bases and J by 6 bases, 10 bases remained unmatched. The CDR3 is 16 residues long. Germline CDR1 reads MGHRA; CDR2 reads YSYEKL. This CDR3 reads CASSHPGTGGSNEQFF. Here the CDR3 DNA reads TGCGCCAGCAGCCATCCTGGGACAGGAGGGAGCAATGAGCAGTTCTTC.

The rearrangement uses TRBV7-2 and TRBJ2-1, with TRBD2 identical over 10 bases. The CDR3 sequence is 16 residues long. Germline V lookup: CDR1 SGHTA, CDR2 FQGNSA. J gave up 5 bases and V 1 base, and 5 bases lay outside the gene matches. The CDR3 DNA sequence: TGTGCCAGCAGCTTAGTTCGTCTAGCGGGGGACAATGAGCAGTTCTTC. Its protein is CASSLVRLAGDNEQFF.

V is TRBV7-3 and J is TRBJ1-2; 9 bases are a match to TRBD1. Germline CDR1 is SGHTA and CDR2 is FQGTGA. The CDR3 spans 15 residues. The V and J ends lost 5 bases and 4 bases, in that order; junction bases with no gene match: 8. The CDR3 sequence: CASSPTGGSVYGYTF. The CDR3 nucleotides are TGTGCCAGCAGCCCAACAGGGGGCTCGGTCTATGGCTACACCTTC.

This clone was recorded only once. The V gene is TRBV27, the J gene TRBJ2-7; TRBD2 is a possible D gene (5 bases). This CDR3 spans 12 amino acids. The germline V gene encodes CDR1 MNHEY and CDR2 SMNVEV (reference sequence). V was clipped by 3 bases and J by 6 bases, with 9 bases between them. CDR3 bases: TGTGCCAGCAGTTTCGCGGCGGGCGAGCAGTACTTC. Amino acids: CASSFAAGEQYF.

The chain links TRBV19 to TRBJ2-7; D perhaps matches TRBD1 (6 bases). The CDR3 runs 13 residues. Germline CDR1 and CDR2: LNHDA and SQIVND (reference sequence). The germline V and J ends were trimmed by 6 bases and 6 bases, with 15 bases remaining between them. The CDR3 region has the DNA TGTGCCAGTAGCCTTCAGGGGTTTGGCGAGCAGTACTTC. Translated, it gives CASSLQGFGEQYF.

J is TRBJ1-2 and V is TRBV29-1; 7 nucleotides align to TRBD1. Germline V gene data show CDR1 as SQVTM and CDR2 as ANQGSEA. This CDR3 spans 13 amino acids. Trimming cost V 6 bases and J 4 bases; bases outside gene matches: 8. The CDR3 region is CSVQTGYGYGYTF. CDR3 DNA: TGCAGCGTCCAGACAGGGTATGGCTATGGCTACACCTTC. Full variable domain (rest looked up from reference TRBV29-1 and TRBJ1-2): SAVISQKPSRDICQRGTSLTIQCQVDSQVTMMFWYRQQPGQSLTLIATANQGSEATYESGFVIDKFPISRPNLTFSTLTVSNMSPEDSSIYLCSVQTGYGYGYTFGSGTRLTVV.